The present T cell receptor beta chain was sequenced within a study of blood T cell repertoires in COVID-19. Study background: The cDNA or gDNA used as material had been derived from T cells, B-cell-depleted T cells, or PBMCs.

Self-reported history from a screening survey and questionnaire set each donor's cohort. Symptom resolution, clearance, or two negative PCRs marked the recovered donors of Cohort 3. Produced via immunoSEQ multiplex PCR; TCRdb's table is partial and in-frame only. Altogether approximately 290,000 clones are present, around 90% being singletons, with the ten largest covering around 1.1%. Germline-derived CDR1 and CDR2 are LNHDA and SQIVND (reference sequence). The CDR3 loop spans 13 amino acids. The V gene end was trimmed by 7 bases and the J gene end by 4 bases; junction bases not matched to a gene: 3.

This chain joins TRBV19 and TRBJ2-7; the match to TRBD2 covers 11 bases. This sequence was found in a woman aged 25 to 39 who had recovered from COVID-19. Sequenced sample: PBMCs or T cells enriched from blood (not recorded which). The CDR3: CASTSGRLYEQYF. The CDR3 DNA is TGTGCCAGTACTAGCGGGAGGCTGTACGAGCAGTACTTC.